The 4 T cell receptor beta chains presented below share a single source sample, sequenced in a study of blood T cells in healthy people across ages. It was with a sample-barcoded 5' primer and a J-beta primer mix that a second PCR of roughly 6 to 11 cycles was run. Each CDR3 protein is one row after TCRdb ran MiXCR on the 5' RACE reads. In the table there are some 1,500,000 distinct CDR3 sequences, roughly 43% of which are singletons. Sequencing used blood. Receptor source: a woman aged 18 to 35 in good health.

The V gene is TRBV18, the J gene TRBJ2-7; D gene unclear. The CDR3 is 15 amino acids. Deletions cut 3 bases from V and 4 bases from J, with 16 bases between. Looked up from germline, CDR1 is KGHSH and CDR2 is LQKENI. The CDR3 DNA reads as TGTGCCAGCTCACCCGAAATCAACGCAGGATACGAGCAGTACTTC. This codes for CASSPEINAGYEQYF.

The chain has TRBV27 and TRBJ2-7; 10 bases line up with TRBD1. CDR1 and CDR2 (germline): MNHEY, SMNVEV (reference sequence). V dropped 7 bases and J dropped 4; count of bases not matched to a gene: 7. The CDR3 has 14 amino acids. CDR3 sequence (DNA): TGTGCCAGCACATCGGACAGGGGGAAATACGAGCAGTACTTC. It is translated as CASTSDRGKYEQYF.

This chain connects TRBV12-3 or TRBV12-4 to TRBJ2-5, with TRBD2 matching 7 bases. This CDR3 contains 13 residues. J lost 5 bases, V lost 4 bases, and 4 bases had no gene match. The DNA for the CDR3 is TGTGCCAGCAGTTCGTGGGGGGGGGAGACCCAGTACTTC. Protein product: CASSSWGGETQYF.

The V gene is TRBV29-1, the J gene TRBJ1-4; D uncertain. Per germline, CDR1 SQVTM and CDR2 ANQGSEA. The V end was cut by 6 bases, the J end by 4 bases, with 12 bases between. CDR3 length equals 13 residues. CDR3 region: CSVASKYNEKLFF. CDR3 coding DNA: TGCAGCGTGGCGTCCAAATATAATGAAAAACTGTTTTTT.